Presented here are 7 T cell receptor beta chains from one specimen sequenced in a study of OX40 agonist ivuxolimab in advanced cancers. TCRdb's table, derived via immunoSEQ multiplex PCR, lists solely in-frame clones and lacks some. The data contain about 64,000 clones, about 88% of them seen just once; the ten biggest clones take up 0.67%. Sequencing was performed on CD4+ or CD8+ T cells sorted from blood, taken in a trial of the OX40 agonist ivuxolimab. The receptor set was obtained from an adult with an advanced solid tumor such as melanoma, head and neck, liver or kidney cancer.

This rearrangement joins TRBV28 to TRBJ1-1, with D possibly being TRBD1 (5 bases). Trimming removed 7 bases at V and 9 bases at J, with 18 bases between. The CDR3 consists of 13 residues. Germline lookup yields CDR1 MDHEN and CDR2 SYDVKM. The chain's CDR3 is CASNSHGGLKAFF. DNA for the CDR3: TGTGCCAGCAACTCGCACGGGGGGTTAAAAGCTTTCTTT.

The chain has TRBV27 and TRBJ2-7; D is tentatively TRBD1 or TRBD2 (5 bases each). V lost 5 bases and J 2 bases, leaving 19 bases between the germline ends. Germline V lookup: CDR1 MNHEY, CDR2 SMNVEV (reference sequence). The CDR3 is 16 residues long. CDR3 sequence: CASSPLGDHTAYEQYF. As DNA, the CDR3 is TGTGCCAGCAGTCCTCTTGGGGACCACACTGCCTACGAGCAGTACTTC.

J is TRBJ2-7 and V is TRBV19, with D tentatively TRBD2 (5 bases). The CDR3 totals 12 residues. Germline CDR1 is LNHDA and CDR2 is SQIVND (reference sequence). The V end lost 10 bases, the J end lost 5 bases, and 15 bases lay between the germline ends. The CDR3 reads CATSRGFDEQYF. The CDR3 DNA follows: TGTGCCACCTCCCGGGGATTCGACGAGCAGTACTTC.

The chain couples TRBV7-2 to TRBJ1-1; 8 bases line up with TRBD1. The trim removed 4 bases at V and 1 base at J, leaving 5 bases unmatched. Per the germline V gene, CDR1 is SGHTA and CDR2 is FQGNSA. This CDR3 comprises 15 residues. DNA for the CDR3: TGTGCCAGCAGCTATTCCAGGGGGCCGAACACTGAAGCTTTCTTT. It translates to CASSYSRGPNTEAFF.

This sequence joins TRBV5-4 and TRBJ2-7, with a possible D match to TRBD1 (6 bases). V lost 2 bases to trimming and J lost 9 bases, with 18 bases between them. The CDR3 totals 14 residues. Germline V gene lookup returns CDR1 SGHNT and CDR2 YYREEE (reference sequence). CDR3 in amino acids: CASSLGTGSGGQYF. In nucleotides, the CDR3 is TGTGCCAGCAGCTTAGGTACAGGGAGTGGCGGGCAGTACTTC.

The genes are TRBV11-2 and TRBJ1-2; tentative D call: TRBD1 (5 bases). CDR3 length: 15 amino acids. Per germline, CDR1 SGHAT and CDR2 FQNNGV. V lost 3 bases and J lost 3, with 14 bases in between. CDR3 sequence (DNA): TGTGCCAGCAGCTTGAACCGGGGCAGCTACTATGGCTACACCTTC. Protein product: CASSLNRGSYYGYTF.

This chain links TRBV5-1 with TRBJ1-1; the D gene is possibly TRBD1 (5 bases). Trimming took off 3 bases at V and 1 base at J, with 13 bases between the two ends. CDR3 length: 15 residues. Germline lookup yields CDR1 SGHRS and CDR2 YFSETQ. CDR3 DNA: TGCGCCAGCAGCTCGGGACGGTCTTGGAACACTGAAGCTTTCTTT. Translated, it gives CASSSGRSWNTEAFF.